This T cell receptor (beta chain) was sequenced in a study of T cell responses to AZD1222 COVID-19 vaccine. This clone was recorded a few times. The CDR3 contains 15 residues. J was trimmed by 7 bases and V by 1 base; bases with no gene match: 10. The germline gives CDR1 MNHEY, CDR2 SVGAGI. Sequencing used immunoSEQ multiplex PCR; TCRdb keeps in-frame clones, though not all of them. Of over 100,000 clones listed, about 90% are singletons. The specimen was peripheral blood, collected on day 0 of AZD1222 vaccination. The clonotype comes from an adult in good health. The J gene is TRBJ2-7, the V gene TRBV6-5, with TRBD2 matching over 7 bases. The CDR3 region is CASSYYSGGSLEQYF. CDR3 DNA: TGTGCCAGCAGTTACTATTCCGGGGGGTCCTTGGAGCAGTACTTC.